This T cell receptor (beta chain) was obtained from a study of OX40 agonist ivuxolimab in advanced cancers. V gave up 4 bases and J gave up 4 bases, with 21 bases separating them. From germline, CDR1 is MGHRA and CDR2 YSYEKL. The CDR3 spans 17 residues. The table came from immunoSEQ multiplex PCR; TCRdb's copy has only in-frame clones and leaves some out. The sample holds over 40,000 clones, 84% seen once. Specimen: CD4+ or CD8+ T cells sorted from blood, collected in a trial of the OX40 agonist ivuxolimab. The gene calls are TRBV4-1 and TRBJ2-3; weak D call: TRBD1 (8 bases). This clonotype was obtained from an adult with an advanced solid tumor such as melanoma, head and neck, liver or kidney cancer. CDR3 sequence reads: CASSPTGGGLGADTQYF. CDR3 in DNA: TGCGCCAGCAGCCCAACAGGGGGGGGGCTCGGCGCAGATACGCAGTATTTT.